These 15 T cell receptor beta chains came from one sample sequenced in a study of response to subunit inactivated influenza vaccine (dated by TCRdb to between 2018 and 2020). Libraries were built with RT-PCR. TCRdb names Illumina HiSeq 2500 as the instrument used. TCRdb reanalyzed the raw reads on its own, using fastp at Q25 for trimming and MiXCR for clone calling, and kept in-frame beta chains. Each record represents a unique CDR3 protein, reported with the most common genes and DNA among its rows. The sample table records over 650,000 distinct CDR3 sequences; 15% to 20% of these occur just once. The ten largest make up approximately 10% of the sample. The starting material was PBMCs from blood, obtained more than 4 days after vaccination. The receptor set was obtained from a man in his fifties or sixties who received an inactivated influenza vaccine. Donor details come from another sample of the same person, matched by shared clones.

The rearrangement uses TRBV4-1 and TRBJ2-1; 7 bases fit TRBD1. Trimming took 1 base from V and 6 from J; bases not matched to a gene: 6. CDR1 and CDR2 (germline): MGHRA, YSYEKL. The CDR3 is made up of 15 amino acids. Here the CDR3 reads CASSQVGTAINEQFF. DNA of the CDR3: TGCGCCAGCAGCCAAGTCGGGACAGCGATCAATGAGCAGTTCTTC.

This clonotype was picked up many times. The chain joins TRBV7-2 to TRBJ2-2, with a weak D call TRBD2 (5 bases). The length of the CDR3 is 15 residues. Trimming removed 5 bases at V and 5 bases at J, with 15 bases between. Germline V lookup: CDR1 SGHTA, CDR2 FQGNSA. The CDR3 DNA reads TGTGCCAGCAGCACCGAGGCTGGGAGAACCGGGGAGCTGTTTTTT. As protein: CASSTEAGRTGELFF.

This clonotype occurred a few times. The rearrangement links TRBV6-2 or TRBV6-3 to TRBJ2-7, with D perhaps matching TRBD2 (6 bases). The V and J ends lost 4 bases and 0 bases respectively, with 10 bases between them. The germline V gene encodes CDR1 MNHEY and CDR2 SVGEGT. The CDR3 is 14 amino acids. CDR3 sequence (DNA): TGTGCCAGCAGTTTGATGGGACTCTCCTACGAGCAGTACTTC. It encodes CASSLMGLSYEQYF.

The chain carries TRBV20-1 and TRBJ2-1, with D possibly being TRBD2 (6 bases). The CDR3 loop spans 15 amino acids. Trimming stripped 6 bases from V and 2 bases from J, with 17 bases between. CDR1 and CDR2 (germline): DFQATT, SNEGSKA (reference sequence). CDR3 sequence (DNA): TGCAGTGCAACCTCCGGGACTGATCCCTACAATGAGCAGTTCTTC. Protein product: CSATSGTDPYNEQFF.

The chain links TRBV15 to TRBJ2-1; D is unresolved. The CDR3 has 13 residues. The V end was cut by 5 bases, the J end by 8 bases, with 13 bases between. Germline V gene data show CDR1 as LNHNV and CDR2 as YYDKDF (reference sequence). CDR3 region: CATSLGPRDEQFF. The DNA of the CDR3 is TGTGCCACCAGCCTAGGCCCCCGGGATGAGCAGTTCTTC.

This clonotype was detected a few times. This chain uses TRBV5-5 with TRBJ2-7; 9 bases fit TRBD1. CDR1 and CDR2 from the germline V gene are SGHKS and YYEKEE (reference sequence). V shed 3 bases, J shed 2 bases, and the junction held 15 bases outside the gene matches. The CDR3 sequence is 18 residues long. The CDR3, as DNA: TGTGCCAGCAGCTGGGGGACAGGGATACTTAGGACAACCTACGAGCAGTACTTC. Its protein is CASSWGTGILRTTYEQYF.

The rearrangement uses TRBV5-1 and TRBJ2-2; 11 bases map to TRBD1. The ends lost 3 bases at V and 0 bases at J; junction bases unmatched: 7. The CDR3 contains 18 residues. In germline, CDR1 is SGHRS, CDR2 YFSETQ. CDR3 sequence (DNA): TGCGCCAGCAGCTGGCCGGGACAGGGGGAACCGAACACCGGGGAGCTGTTTTTT. As protein: CASSWPGQGEPNTGELFF.

The chain recombines TRBV25-1 with TRBJ2-3; no clear D gene. The CDR3 sequence is 15 residues long. Germline lookup yields CDR1 MGHDK and CDR2 SYGVNS. V was clipped by 7 bases and J by 2 bases, with 16 bases between them. CDR3 in amino acids: CASTGSLRPTDTQYF. The CDR3 DNA reads as TGTGCCAGCACAGGTAGCCTCCGGCCCACAGATACGCAGTATTTT.

This clonotype was found many times. The gene calls are TRBV27 and TRBJ2-6, with TRBD1 matching 10 bases. Trimming took 5 bases from V and 0 from J; bases not matched to a gene: 7. This CDR3 comprises 18 residues. Germline CDR1 reads MNHEY; CDR2 reads SMNVEV (reference sequence). The CDR3 sequence is CASSRQGALFSGANVLTF. CDR3 DNA: TGTGCCAGCAGTAGACAGGGGGCGTTATTCTCTGGGGCCAACGTCCTGACTTTC.

The chain recombines TRBV28 with TRBJ2-1; 12 bases agree with TRBD2. V lost 6 bases, J lost 8 bases, and 17 bases stayed unmatched. CDR3 size: 18 residues. Germline loops: CDR1 MDHEN, CDR2 SYDVKM. CDR3 sequence: CASSRITSGGPSGHEQFF. For the CDR3, the DNA is TGTGCCAGCAGCCGTATAACTAGCGGGGGGCCGAGCGGCCATGAGCAGTTCTTC.

V is TRBV7-8 and J is TRBJ1-4; 9 bases are shared with TRBD1. Germline CDR1 reads SGHVS; CDR2 reads FQNEAQ. This CDR3 contains 16 residues. Trimming cost V 0 bases and J 7 bases; bases outside gene matches: 6. CDR3 nucleotide sequence: TGTGCCAGCAGCTTAGCGCTGGACAGGGGTGGTGAAAAACTGTTTTTT. It codes for CASSLALDRGGEKLFF.

CDR3 region: CASSQGFWTGRSGELFF. CDR3 DNA: TGTGCCAGCAGCCAAGGATTCTGGACAGGGCGATCCGGGGAGCTGTTTTTT. The chain links TRBV14 to TRBJ2-2; the match to TRBD1 covers 8 bases. V trimming: 1 base; J trimming: 6 bases; junction bases outside the gene matches: 10. The CDR3 runs 17 residues. CDR1 and CDR2 (germline): SGHDN, FVKESK. Together with reference TRBV14 and TRBJ2-2, the CDR3 gives the full variable domain: EAGVTQFPSHSVIEKGQTVTLRCDPISGHDNLYWYRRVMGKEIKFLLHFVKESKQDESGMPNNRFLAERTGGTYSTLKVQPAELEDSGVYFCASSQGFWTGRSGELFFGEGSRLTVL.

The chain joins TRBV12-3 or TRBV12-4 to TRBJ2-5; tentatively, D is TRBD2 (7 bases). The V gene lost 6 bases and the J gene lost 4 bases, with 21 bases spanning the gap. The CDR3 contains 16 residues. CDR3 residues: CASSQMGGLALETQYF. Written as DNA, the CDR3 is TGTGCCAGCAGCCAAATGGGGGGGCTTGCGTTAGAGACCCAGTACTTC.

This clonotype turned up a few times. J is TRBJ2-3 and V is TRBV7-2; a weak D match, TRBD1 (6 bases). Germline assignment: CDR1 SGHTA and CDR2 FQGNSA. CDR3 length: 13 amino acids. V was cut by 5 bases and J by 6 bases, with 12 bases left in between. CDR3 amino acids: CASSTRQVDTQYF. The CDR3 region has the DNA TGTGCCAGCAGCACCCGACAGGTGGATACGCAGTATTTT.

Ten or more counts support this clonotype. Compared with germline, one end of the junction differs, possibly owing to a read error. The chain combines TRBV24-1 with TRBJ2-2; no clear D. Germline CDR1 KGHDR, CDR2 SFDVKD. The CDR3 totals 14 residues. CDR3 nucleotide sequence: TGTGCCACCACGTCAGACACGAATACCGGGGAGCTGTTTTTT. The encoded protein is CATTSDTNTGELFF.